A single sample is the source of the 18 T cell receptor beta chains below, sequenced in a study of cytomegalovirus exposure and HLA in healthy donors. The PCR was carried out with 60 Vbeta primers and 13 Jbeta primers. Profiling relied on immunoSEQ multiplex PCR, and the TCRdb table lists in-frame clones only, not all of them. The sample holds about 77,000 clones. The material sequenced was PBMCs. These receptor sequences come from a man in his fifties or sixties in good health and CMV-seropositive.

This chain uses TRBV14 with TRBJ2-3; TRBD1 aligns across 7 bases. CDR3 length: 16 residues. The germline V gene encodes CDR1 SGHDN and CDR2 FVKESK. V gave up 8 bases and J gave up 0 bases; unmatched junction bases: 11. CDR3 coding DNA: TGTGCCAGCTCTTCAGGGGGATGGTCGAGCACAGATACGCAGTATTTT. The encoded protein is CASSSGGWSSTDTQYF.

Regarding this clone: One end of the junction varies from germline; a read error may be responsible. The V and J genes are TRBV5-3 and TRBJ1-6, with D possibly matching TRBD1 (6 bases). TRBV5-3 is annotated as an ORF whose role is uncertain. The CDR3 has 15 residues. CDR3 bases: TGTGCCAGCAGCTTGAAGAGGGGAGGGGGTTCACCCCTCCACTTT. This sequence encodes CASSLKRGGGSPLHF.

This rearrangement joins TRBV29-1 to TRBJ1-2; D uncertain. CDR1 is SQVTM, CDR2 ANQGSEA, per germline. The CDR3 covers 12 residues. The V and J ends lost 4 bases and 4 bases respectively, with 10 bases between them. The CDR3 bases are TGCAGCGTTGCGGCAGTAGCCTATGGCTACACCTTC. Translated: CSVAAVAYGYTF.

This chain joins TRBV5-4 and TRBJ1-2; tentatively, D is TRBD1 (5 bases). V lost 4 bases to trimming and J lost 7 bases, with 14 bases between them. This CDR3 has 13 amino acids. Germline lookup yields CDR1 SGHNT and CDR2 YYREEE (reference sequence). This chain's CDR3 is CASSPGNSGGYTF. CDR3 nucleotide sequence: TGTGCCAGCAGCCCAGGGAATTCGGGTGGCTACACCTTC. Supplemented by reference TRBV5-4 and TRBJ1-2, the full variable domain reads ETGVTQSPTHLIKTRGQQVTLRCSSQSGHNTVSWYQQALGQGPQFIFQYYREEENGRGNFPPRFSGLQFPNYSSELNVNALELDDSALYLCASSPGNSGGYTFGSGTRLTVV.

This CDR3 reads CASSIQLGSGYTF. CDR3 DNA sequence: TGCGCCAGCAGTATACAGCTCGGGAGTGGCTACACCTTC. The chain uses TRBV10-2 and TRBJ1-2; D not resolved. Germline assignment: CDR1 WSHSY and CDR2 SAAADI. The CDR3 sequence is 13 residues long. V was cut by 5 bases and J by 7 bases, with 14 bases left in between.

The chain employs TRBV15 and TRBJ2-7; unclear D gene. From germline, CDR1 is LNHNV and CDR2 YYDKDF (reference sequence). There are 14 residues in the CDR3. V lost 3 bases to trimming and J lost 4 bases, with 13 bases between them. The CDR3 is CATSSRLPPYEQYF. The CDR3 region has the DNA TGTGCCACCAGCAGCAGGCTCCCCCCGTACGAGCAGTACTTC.

The V and J genes are TRBV28 and TRBJ1-1; possibly TRBD1 for D (6 bases). CDR1 is MDHEN, CDR2 SYDVKM, per germline. CDR3 size: 16 residues. Trimming pared 6 bases from V and 4 bases from J, leaving 21 bases between. CDR3 amino acids: CASRAWEGVIPTEAFF. CDR3 bases: TGTGCCAGCAGAGCCTGGGAGGGGGTCATTCCCACTGAAGCTTTCTTT. Full variable domain (remainder filled in from reference TRBV28 and TRBJ1-1): DVKVTQSSRYLVKRTGEKVFLECVQDMDHENMFWYRQDPGLGLRLIYFSYDVKMKEKGDIPEGYSVSREKKERFSLILESASTNQTSMYLCASRAWEGVIPTEAFFGQGTRLTVV.

J is TRBJ2-3 and V is TRBV5-1, with 10 bases fitting TRBD2. Germline-derived CDR1 and CDR2 are SGHRS and YFSETQ. V shed 4 bases and J 1 base; nucleotides not matched to a gene: 3. The CDR3 totals 15 residues. For the CDR3, the DNA is TGCGCCAGCAGCCCCCTAGCGGGGGGCACAGATACGCAGTATTTT. Translated: CASSPLAGGTDTQYF.

J is TRBJ2-1 and V is TRBV2; the D gene is possibly TRBD2 (5 bases). The CDR3 has 14 amino acids. V shed 8 bases and J shed 9 bases, with 20 bases lying between them. CDR1 is SNHLY, CDR2 FYNNEI, per germline. The CDR3 coding sequence is TGTGCCAGCGGGAAAGGACTCCGACGTAGTGAGCAGTTCTTC. Its protein is CASGKGLRRSEQFF.

The chain employs TRBV7-2 and TRBJ2-2, with a tentative D call TRBD2 (5 bases). Trimming removed 5 bases from V and 8 bases from J, with 12 bases in between. CDR1 SGHTA and CDR2 FQGNSA come from the germline V gene. CDR3 size: 13 residues. The CDR3 sequence is CASSPQTGGELFF. Here the CDR3 DNA reads TGTGCCAGCAGCCCACAGACGGGAGGGGAGCTGTTTTTT.

The V gene is TRBV19, the J gene TRBJ1-1; 8 nucleotides agree with TRBD1. V trimming: 7 bases; J trimming: 0 bases; junction bases outside the gene matches: 10. The germline V gene encodes CDR1 LNHDA and CDR2 SQIVND (reference sequence). The CDR3 sequence is 16 residues long. The CDR3: CASTHGTGFMNTEAFF. CDR3 DNA sequence: TGTGCCAGTACCCACGGGACAGGCTTCATGAACACTGAAGCTTTCTTT.

V gene TRBV6-1 combines with J gene TRBJ2-7, with a possible D match to TRBD2 (5 bases). The CDR3 loop spans 13 amino acids. Germline V gene sequence: CDR1 MNHNS, CDR2 SASEGT. The V end lost 1 base, the J end lost 3 bases, and 7 bases lay between the germline ends. The CDR3 loop reads CASSEVGGYEQYF. The CDR3 nucleotides read TGTGCCAGCAGTGAAGTAGGAGGCTACGAGCAGTACTTC.

The V and J genes are TRBV5-1 and TRBJ2-1, with 7 bases that match TRBD2. From germline, CDR1 is SGHRS and CDR2 YFSETQ. The CDR3 totals 14 residues. The J segment lost 1 base and the V segment lost 9 bases, leaving 7 bases of the junction unmatched. CDR3 coding DNA: TGCGCCACCTCGAGCGGGAATTCCTACAATGAGCAGTTCTTC. It is translated as CATSSGNSYNEQFF.

V gene TRBV28 combines with J gene TRBJ1-5, with 11 bases lining up with TRBD1. V gave up 6 bases and J gave up 4 bases; unmatched junction bases: 8. This CDR3 region has 16 residues. Germline V gene sequence: CDR1 MDHEN, CDR2 SYDVKM. In nucleotides, the CDR3 is TGTGCCAGCAGCCCCACGGGACAGGGGGTAAATCAGCCCCAGCATTTT. Encoded protein: CASSPTGQGVNQPQHF. Supplemented by reference TRBV28 and TRBJ1-5, the full variable domain reads DVKVTQSSRYLVKRTGEKVFLECVQDMDHENMFWYRQDPGLGLRLIYFSYDVKMKEKGDIPEGYSVSREKKERFSLILESASTNQTSMYLCASSPTGQGVNQPQHFGDGTRLSIL.

The chain uses TRBV6-4 and TRBJ1-2; D is ambiguous. The CDR3 runs 14 residues. Germline-derived CDR1 and CDR2 are MRHNA and SNTAGT. V was cut by 5 bases and J by 4 bases, with 14 bases left in between. The CDR3 sequence: CASSNGESGYGYTF. Written as DNA, the CDR3 is TGTGCCAGCAGTAACGGGGAATCTGGCTATGGCTACACCTTC.

This chain connects TRBV6-1 to TRBJ1-2; D might be TRBD1 (5 bases). Trimming shortened V by 6 bases and J by 4 bases, and 9 bases separated the two germline ends. CDR3 length: 12 amino acids. Germline V lookup: CDR1 MNHNS, CDR2 SASEGT. CDR3 sequence reads: CASRGLGYGYTF. As DNA, the CDR3 is TGTGCCAGCAGGGGACTGGGCTATGGCTACACCTTC.

The rearrangement uses TRBV28 and TRBJ1-5; no reliable D call. The germline V gene encodes CDR1 MDHEN and CDR2 SYDVKM. The CDR3 sequence is 15 residues long. The V and J ends lost 3 bases and 4 bases respectively, with 13 bases between them. In nucleotides, the CDR3 is TGTGCCAGCAGTTTGTTGGCCCCCAGGAATCAGCCCCAGCATTTT. Residues: CASSLLAPRNQPQHF. Drawing the rest from reference TRBV28 and TRBJ1-5, the complete variable domain is DVKVTQSSRYLVKRTGEKVFLECVQDMDHENMFWYRQDPGLGLRLIYFSYDVKMKEKGDIPEGYSVSREKKERFSLILESASTNQTSMYLCASSLLAPRNQPQHFGDGTRLSIL.

The chain joins TRBV10-3 to TRBJ2-3; 8 bases map to TRBD2. The CDR3 is 13 amino acids. V lost 11 bases and J lost 1; bases outside the gene matches: 5. Germline-derived CDR1 and CDR2 are ENHRY and SYGVKD. In DNA, the CDR3 is TGTGCCTTAAGCGGGAGTGGCACAGATACGCAGTATTTT. It specifies CALSGSGTDTQYF.